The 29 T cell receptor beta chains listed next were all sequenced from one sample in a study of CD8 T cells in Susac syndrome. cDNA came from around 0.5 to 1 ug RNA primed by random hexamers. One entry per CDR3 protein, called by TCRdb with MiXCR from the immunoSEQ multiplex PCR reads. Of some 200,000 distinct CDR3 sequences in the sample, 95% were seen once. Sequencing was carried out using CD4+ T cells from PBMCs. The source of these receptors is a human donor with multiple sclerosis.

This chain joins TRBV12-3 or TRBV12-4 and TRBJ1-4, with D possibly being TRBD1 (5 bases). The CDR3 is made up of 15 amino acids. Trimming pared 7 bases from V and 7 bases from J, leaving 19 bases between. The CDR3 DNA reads TGTGCCAGCACCCCTGCGAGTACCGGGGGTGAAAAACTGTTTTTT. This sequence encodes CASTPASTGGEKLFF.

CDR3 nucleotides: TGCAGCGTTGACGGTGGCAGGGGGCTAAGTGAGCAGTTCTTC. Translated, it gives CSVDGGRGLSEQFF. The chain uses TRBV29-1 and TRBJ2-1; TRBD1 aligns across 8 bases. Trimming removed 3 bases from V and 9 bases from J; junction bases left unmatched: 10. The CDR3 runs to 14 residues. CDR1 is SQVTM, CDR2 ANQGSEA, per germline.

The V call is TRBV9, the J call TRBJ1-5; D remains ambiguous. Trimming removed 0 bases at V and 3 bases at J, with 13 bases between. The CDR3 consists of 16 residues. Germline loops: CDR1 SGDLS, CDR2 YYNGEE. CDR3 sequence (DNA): TGTGCCAGCAGCGTAGGTGGAGAGACATACAATCAGCCCCAGCATTTT. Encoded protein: CASSVGGETYNQPQHF.

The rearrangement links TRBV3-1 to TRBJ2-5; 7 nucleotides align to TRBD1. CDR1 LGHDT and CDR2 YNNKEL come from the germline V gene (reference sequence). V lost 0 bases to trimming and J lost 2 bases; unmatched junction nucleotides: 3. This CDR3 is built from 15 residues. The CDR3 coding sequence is TGTGCCAGCAGCCAAGAAGGCAGGGGGCAAGAGACCCAGTACTTC. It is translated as CASSQEGRGQETQYF.

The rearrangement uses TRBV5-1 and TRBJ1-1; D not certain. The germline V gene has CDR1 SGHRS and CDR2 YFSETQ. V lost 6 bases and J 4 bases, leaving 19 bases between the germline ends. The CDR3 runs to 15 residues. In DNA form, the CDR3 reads TGCGCCAGCATGCCGAATACTAGGGATGGCACTGAAGCTTTCTTT. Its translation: CASMPNTRDGTEAFF.

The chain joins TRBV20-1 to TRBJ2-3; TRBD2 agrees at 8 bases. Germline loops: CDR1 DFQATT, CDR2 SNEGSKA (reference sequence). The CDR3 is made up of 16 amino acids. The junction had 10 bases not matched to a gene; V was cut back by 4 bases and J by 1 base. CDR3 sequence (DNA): TGCAGTGCTACGGTGGGACTAGGAGGCCGCACAGATACGCAGTATTTT. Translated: CSATVGLGGRTDTQYF.

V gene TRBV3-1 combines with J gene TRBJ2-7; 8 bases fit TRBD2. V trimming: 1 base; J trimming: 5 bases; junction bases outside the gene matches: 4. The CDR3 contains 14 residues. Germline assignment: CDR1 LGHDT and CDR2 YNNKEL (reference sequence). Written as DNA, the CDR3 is TGTGCCAGCAGCCAAGCGGGAGGGGTTCACGAGCAGTACTTC. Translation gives CASSQAGGVHEQYF.

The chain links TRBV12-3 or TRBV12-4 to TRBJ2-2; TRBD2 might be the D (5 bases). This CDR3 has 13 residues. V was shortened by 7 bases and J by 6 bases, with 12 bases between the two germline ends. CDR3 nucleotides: TGTGCCAGCACCTCCCGGGGAGCCGGGGAGCTGTTTTTT. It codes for CASTSRGAGELFF.

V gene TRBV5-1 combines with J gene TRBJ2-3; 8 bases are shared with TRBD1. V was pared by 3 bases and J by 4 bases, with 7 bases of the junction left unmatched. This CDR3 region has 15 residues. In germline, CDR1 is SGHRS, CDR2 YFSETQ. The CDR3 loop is CASSYRTGIPDTQYF. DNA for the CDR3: TGCGCCAGCAGCTATCGGACAGGGATCCCAGATACGCAGTATTTT.

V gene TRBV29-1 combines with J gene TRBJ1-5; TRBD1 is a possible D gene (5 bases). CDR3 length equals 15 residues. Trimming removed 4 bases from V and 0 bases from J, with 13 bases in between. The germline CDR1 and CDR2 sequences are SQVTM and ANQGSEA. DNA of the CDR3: TGCAGCGTTGGCTGGGGGGAAGTTAGCAATCAGCCCCAGCATTTT. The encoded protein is CSVGWGEVSNQPQHF.

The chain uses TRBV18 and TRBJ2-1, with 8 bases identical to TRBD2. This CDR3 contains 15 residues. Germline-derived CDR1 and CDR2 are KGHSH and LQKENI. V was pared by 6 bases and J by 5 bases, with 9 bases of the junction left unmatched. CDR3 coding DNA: TGTGCCAGCTCCAGAACTAGCGGCAGTGACAATGAGCAGTTCTTC. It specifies CASSRTSGSDNEQFF.

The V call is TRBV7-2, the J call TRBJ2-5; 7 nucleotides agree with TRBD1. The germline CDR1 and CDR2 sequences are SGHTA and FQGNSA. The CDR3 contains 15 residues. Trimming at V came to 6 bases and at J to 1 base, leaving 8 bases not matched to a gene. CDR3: CASSVTGTAQETQYF. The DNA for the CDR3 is TGTGCCAGCAGTGTAACCGGGACAGCCCAAGAGACCCAGTACTTC.

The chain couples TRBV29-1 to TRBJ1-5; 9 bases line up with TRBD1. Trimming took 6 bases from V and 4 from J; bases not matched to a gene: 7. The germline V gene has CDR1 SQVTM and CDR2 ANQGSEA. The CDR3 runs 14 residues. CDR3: CSVVTGQGNQPQHF. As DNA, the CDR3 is TGCAGCGTCGTGACTGGACAGGGGAATCAGCCCCAGCATTTT.

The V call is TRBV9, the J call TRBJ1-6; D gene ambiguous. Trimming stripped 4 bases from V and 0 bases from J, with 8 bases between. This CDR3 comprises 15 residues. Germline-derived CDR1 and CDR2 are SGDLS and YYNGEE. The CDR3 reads CASSSLSSYNSPLHF. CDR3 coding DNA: TGTGCCAGCAGCTCGCTCAGCTCCTATAATTCACCCCTCCACTTT.

The CDR3 reads CASRWDPHTGELFF. In DNA form, the CDR3 reads TGTGCCAGCAGATGGGACCCACACACCGGGGAGCTGTTTTTT. The chain carries TRBV12-3 or TRBV12-4 and TRBJ2-2, with D perhaps TRBD1 or TRBD2 (5 bases each). This CDR3 has 14 residues. V lost 6 bases, J lost 3 bases, and 11 bases lay in between.

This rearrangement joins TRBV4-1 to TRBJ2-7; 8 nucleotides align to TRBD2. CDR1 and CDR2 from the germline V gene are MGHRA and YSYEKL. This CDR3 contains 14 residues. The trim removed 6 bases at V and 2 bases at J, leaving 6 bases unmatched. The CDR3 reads CASSPREGTYEQYF. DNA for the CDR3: TGCGCCAGCAGTCCACGGGAGGGGACCTACGAGCAGTACTTC.

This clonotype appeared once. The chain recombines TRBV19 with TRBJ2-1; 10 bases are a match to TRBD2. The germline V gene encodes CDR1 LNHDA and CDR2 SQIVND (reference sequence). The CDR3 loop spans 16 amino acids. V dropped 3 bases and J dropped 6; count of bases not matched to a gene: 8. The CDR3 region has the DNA TGTGCCAGTAGTATGCTAGCGGGAGAGCCAGTCAATGAGCAGTTCTTC. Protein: CASSMLAGEPVNEQFF. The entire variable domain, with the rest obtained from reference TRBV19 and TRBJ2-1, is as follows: DGGITQSPKYLFRKEGQNVTLSCEQNLNHDAMYWYRQDPGQGLRLIYYSQIVNDFQKGDIAEGYSVSREKKESFPLTVTSAQKNPTAFYLCASSMLAGEPVNEQFFGPGTRLTVL.

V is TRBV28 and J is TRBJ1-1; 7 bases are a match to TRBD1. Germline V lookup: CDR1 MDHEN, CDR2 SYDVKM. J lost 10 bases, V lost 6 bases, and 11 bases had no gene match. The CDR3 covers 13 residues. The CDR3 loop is CASRARDRAGAFF. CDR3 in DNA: TGTGCCAGCAGAGCCAGAGACAGGGCTGGAGCTTTCTTT.

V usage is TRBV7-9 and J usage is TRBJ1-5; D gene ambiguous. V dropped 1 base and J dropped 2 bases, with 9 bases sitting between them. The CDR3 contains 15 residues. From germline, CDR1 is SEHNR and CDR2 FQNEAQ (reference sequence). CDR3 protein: CASSLGAVGNQPQHF. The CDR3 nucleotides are TGTGCCAGCAGCTTAGGTGCGGTGGGCAATCAGCCCCAGCATTTT.

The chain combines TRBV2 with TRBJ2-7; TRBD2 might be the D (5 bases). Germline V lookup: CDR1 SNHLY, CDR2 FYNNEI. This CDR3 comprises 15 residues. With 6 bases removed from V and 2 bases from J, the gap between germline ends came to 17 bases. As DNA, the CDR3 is TGTGCCAGCAGCGGAAGCCCGGCCGGGGCCTACGAGCAGTACTTC. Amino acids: CASSGSPAGAYEQYF.

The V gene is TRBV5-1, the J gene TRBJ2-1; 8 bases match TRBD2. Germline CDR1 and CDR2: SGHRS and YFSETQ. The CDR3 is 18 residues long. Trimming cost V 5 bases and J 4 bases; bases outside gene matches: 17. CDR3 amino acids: CASSRSGGWSLLYNEQFF. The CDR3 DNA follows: TGCGCCAGCAGTCGGAGCGGGGGCTGGTCTCTTTTATACAATGAGCAGTTCTTC.

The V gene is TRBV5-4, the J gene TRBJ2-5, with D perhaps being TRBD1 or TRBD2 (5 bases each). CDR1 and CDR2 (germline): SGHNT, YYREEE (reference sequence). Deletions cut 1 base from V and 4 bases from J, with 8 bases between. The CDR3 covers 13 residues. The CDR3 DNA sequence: TGTGCCAGCAGCTTGAAGAGGGGAGAGACCCAGTACTTC. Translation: CASSLKRGETQYF.

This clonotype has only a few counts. Here the CDR3 DNA reads TGTGCCAGCAGCCAAGGGACTCGGGGCTCACCCCTCCACTTT. Translated, it gives CASSQGTRGSPLHF. The chain has TRBV3-1 and TRBJ1-6; D is perhaps TRBD1 (5 bases). With 1 base removed from V and 10 bases from J, the gap between germline ends came to 11 bases. Germline V CDR1 and CDR2: LGHDT, YNNKEL (reference sequence). The CDR3 length is 14 residues.

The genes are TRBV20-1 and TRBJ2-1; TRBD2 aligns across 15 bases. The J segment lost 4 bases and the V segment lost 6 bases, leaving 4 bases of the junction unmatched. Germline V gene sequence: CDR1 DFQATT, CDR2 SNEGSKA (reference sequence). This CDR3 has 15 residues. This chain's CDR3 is CSATGLAGGYNEQFF. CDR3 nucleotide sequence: TGCAGTGCCACAGGACTAGCGGGAGGGTACAATGAGCAGTTCTTC.

The CDR3 DNA reads TGCGCCAGCAGCCCACCAGGGACTAGCGGGAGAGGAGGTGAGCAGTTCTTC. It codes for CASSPPGTSGRGGEQFF. This sequence joins TRBV4-1 and TRBJ2-1; 14 positions match TRBD2. Germline V gene data show CDR1 as MGHRA and CDR2 as YSYEKL. There are 17 residues in the CDR3. V dropped 4 bases and J dropped 9; count of bases not matched to a gene: 11.

The CDR3 nucleotides read TGTGCCAGCAGTTTTAGCGGGAAGAGCTCCTACGAGCAGTACTTC. Encoded protein: CASSFSGKSSYEQYF. The V call is TRBV6-2 or TRBV6-3, the J call TRBJ2-7; 8 nucleotides match TRBD2. The CDR3 is made up of 15 amino acids. The germline CDR1 and CDR2 sequences are MNHEY and SVGEGT. With 4 bases clipped from V and 0 bases from J, the junction kept 5 bases outside the gene matches.

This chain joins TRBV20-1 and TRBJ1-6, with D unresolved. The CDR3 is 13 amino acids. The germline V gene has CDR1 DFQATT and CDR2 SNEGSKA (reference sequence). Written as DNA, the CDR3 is TGCCCGGATGCGGGAAACTATAATTCACCCCTCCACTTT. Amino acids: CPDAGNYNSPLHF.

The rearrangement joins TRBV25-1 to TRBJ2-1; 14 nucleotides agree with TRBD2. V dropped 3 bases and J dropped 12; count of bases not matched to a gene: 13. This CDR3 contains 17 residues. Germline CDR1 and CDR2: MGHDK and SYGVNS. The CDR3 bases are TGTGCCAGCAGTGACCAGCAGGGGTCTGGACTAGCGGGGGGGCAGTTCTTC. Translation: CASSDQQGSGLAGGQFF.

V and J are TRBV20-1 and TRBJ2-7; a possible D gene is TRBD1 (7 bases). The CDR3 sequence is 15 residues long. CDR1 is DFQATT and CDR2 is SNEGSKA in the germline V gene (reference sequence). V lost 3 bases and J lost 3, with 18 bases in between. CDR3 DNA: TGCAGTGCTAGTGGAGGGGGCGCGGTAATCTACGAGCAGTACTTC. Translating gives CSASGGGAVIYEQYF.